The clone carrying this T cell receptor (beta chain) was recorded a few times. V lost 1 base to trimming and J lost 0 bases, with 16 bases between them. The length of the CDR3 is 17 residues. Germline CDR1 and CDR2: SGHRS and YFSETQ. This sample was taken from a study of blood T cell repertoires in COVID-19. Turning to the study itself: The samples span acute and convalescent COVID-19 from the United States, Italy and Spain. The analysed material was cDNA or gDNA that came from T cells, B-cell-depleted T cells, or PBMCs.

Profiled with immunoSEQ multiplex PCR; TCRdb holds only in-frame clones, not every one. The sample has about 68,000 clones; about nine tenths are singletons. The sample was peripheral blood. The chain carries TRBV5-1 and TRBJ1-1; possible D gene TRBD1, 6 bases. The TCR comes from a man between 50 and 59 years old with active COVID-19. This chain's CDR3 is CASSLSGQKNMNTEAFF. The DNA of the CDR3 is TGCGCCAGCAGCTTGTCAGGACAGAAGAATATGAACACTGAAGCTTTCTTT.